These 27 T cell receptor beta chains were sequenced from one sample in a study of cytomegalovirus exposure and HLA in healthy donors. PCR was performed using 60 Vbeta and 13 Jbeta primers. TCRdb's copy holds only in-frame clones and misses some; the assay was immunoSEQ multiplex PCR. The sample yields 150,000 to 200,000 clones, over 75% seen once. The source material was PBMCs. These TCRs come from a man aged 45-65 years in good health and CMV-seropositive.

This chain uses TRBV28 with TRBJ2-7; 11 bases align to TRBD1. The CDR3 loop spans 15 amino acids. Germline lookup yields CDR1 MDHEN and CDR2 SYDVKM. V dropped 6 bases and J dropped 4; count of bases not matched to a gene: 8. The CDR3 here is CASRSGTGGLYEQYF. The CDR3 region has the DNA TGTGCCAGCAGATCCGGGACAGGGGGTTTATACGAGCAGTACTTC.

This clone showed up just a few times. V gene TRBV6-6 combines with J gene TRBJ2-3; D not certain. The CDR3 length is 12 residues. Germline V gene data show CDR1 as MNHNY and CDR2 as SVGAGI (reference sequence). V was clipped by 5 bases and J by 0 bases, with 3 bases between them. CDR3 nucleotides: TGTGCCAGCAGTCCGAGCACAGATACGCAGTATTTT. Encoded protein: CASSPSTDTQYF.

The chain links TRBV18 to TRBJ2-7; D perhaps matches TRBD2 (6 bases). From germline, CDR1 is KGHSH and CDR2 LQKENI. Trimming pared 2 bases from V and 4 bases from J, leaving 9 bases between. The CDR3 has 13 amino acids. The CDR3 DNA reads TGTGCCAGCTCACCAATGGAGGGGTACGAGCAGTACTTC. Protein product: CASSPMEGYEQYF.

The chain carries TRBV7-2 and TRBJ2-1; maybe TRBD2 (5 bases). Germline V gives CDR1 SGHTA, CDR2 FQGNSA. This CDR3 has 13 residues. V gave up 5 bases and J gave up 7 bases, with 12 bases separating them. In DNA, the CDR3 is TGTGCCAGCAGCCAACAGAGAGGGAATGAGCAGTTCTTC. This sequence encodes CASSQQRGNEQFF.

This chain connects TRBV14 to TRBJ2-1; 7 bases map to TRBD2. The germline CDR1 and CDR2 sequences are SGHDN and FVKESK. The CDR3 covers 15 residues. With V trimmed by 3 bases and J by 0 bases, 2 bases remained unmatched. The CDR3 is CASSQGGGSYNEQFF. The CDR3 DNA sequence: TGTGCCAGCAGCCAGGGCGGGGGCTCCTACAATGAGCAGTTCTTC.

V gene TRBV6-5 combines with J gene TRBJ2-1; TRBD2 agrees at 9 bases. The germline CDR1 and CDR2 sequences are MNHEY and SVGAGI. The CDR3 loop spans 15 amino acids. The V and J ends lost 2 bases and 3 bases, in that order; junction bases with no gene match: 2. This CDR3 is CASSYGGGVYNEQFF. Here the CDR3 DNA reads TGTGCCAGCAGTTACGGCGGGGGGGTCTACAATGAGCAGTTCTTC.

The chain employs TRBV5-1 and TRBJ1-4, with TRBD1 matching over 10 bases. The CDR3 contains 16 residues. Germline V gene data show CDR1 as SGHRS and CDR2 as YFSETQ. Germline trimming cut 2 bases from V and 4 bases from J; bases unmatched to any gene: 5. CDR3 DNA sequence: TGCGCCAGCAGCTTAGGGACAGGGGCGGTTAATGAAAAACTGTTTTTT. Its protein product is CASSLGTGAVNEKLFF.

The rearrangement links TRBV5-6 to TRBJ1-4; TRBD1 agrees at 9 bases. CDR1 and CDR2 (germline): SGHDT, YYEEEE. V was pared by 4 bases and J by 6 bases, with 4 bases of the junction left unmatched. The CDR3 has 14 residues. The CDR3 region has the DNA TGTGCCAGCAGCCAAGGGACAGGGTATGAAAAACTGTTTTTT. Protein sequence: CASSQGTGYEKLFF.

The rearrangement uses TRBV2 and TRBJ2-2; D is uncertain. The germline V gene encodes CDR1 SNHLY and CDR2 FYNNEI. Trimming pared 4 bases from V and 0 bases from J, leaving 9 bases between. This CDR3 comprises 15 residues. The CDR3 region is CASSVMSSNTGELFF. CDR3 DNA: TGTGCCAGCAGTGTAATGTCCTCGAACACCGGGGAGCTGTTTTTT.

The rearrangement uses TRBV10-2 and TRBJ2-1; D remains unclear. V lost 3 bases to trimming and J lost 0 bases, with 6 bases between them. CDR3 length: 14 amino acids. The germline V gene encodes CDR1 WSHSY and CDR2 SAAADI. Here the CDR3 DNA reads TGCGCCAGCAGTGACTATCGCTCCTACAATGAGCAGTTCTTC. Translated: CASSDYRSYNEQFF.

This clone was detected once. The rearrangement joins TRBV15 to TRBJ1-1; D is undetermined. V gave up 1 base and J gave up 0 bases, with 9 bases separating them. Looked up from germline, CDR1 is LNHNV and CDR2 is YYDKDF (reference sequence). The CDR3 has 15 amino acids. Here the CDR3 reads CATSRGAALNTEAFF. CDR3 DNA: TGTGCCACCAGCAGAGGGGCAGCCCTGAACACTGAAGCTTTCTTT.

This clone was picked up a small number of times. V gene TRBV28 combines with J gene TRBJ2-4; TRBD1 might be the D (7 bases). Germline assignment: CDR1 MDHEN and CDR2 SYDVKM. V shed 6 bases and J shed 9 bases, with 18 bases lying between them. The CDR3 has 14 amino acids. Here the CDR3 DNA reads TGTGCCAGCAGCAGACAGGGACTCCTAGGCATTCAGTACTTC. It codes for CASSRQGLLGIQYF.

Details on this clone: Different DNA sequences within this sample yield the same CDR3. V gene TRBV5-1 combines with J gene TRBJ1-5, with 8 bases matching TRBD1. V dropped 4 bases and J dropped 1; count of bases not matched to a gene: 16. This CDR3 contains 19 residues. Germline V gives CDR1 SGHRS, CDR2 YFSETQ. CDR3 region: CASSPDRVPRYCSNQPQHF. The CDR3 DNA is TGCGCCAGCAGCCCGGACAGGGTTCCGCGGTATTGCAGCAATCAGCCCCAGCATTTT.

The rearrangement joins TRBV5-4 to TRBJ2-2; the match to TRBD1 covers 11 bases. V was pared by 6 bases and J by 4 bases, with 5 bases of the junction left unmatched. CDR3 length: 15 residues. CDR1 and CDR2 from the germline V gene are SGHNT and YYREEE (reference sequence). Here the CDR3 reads CASTWDRGTTGELFF. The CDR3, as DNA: TGTGCCAGCACCTGGGACAGGGGGACCACCGGGGAGCTGTTTTTT.

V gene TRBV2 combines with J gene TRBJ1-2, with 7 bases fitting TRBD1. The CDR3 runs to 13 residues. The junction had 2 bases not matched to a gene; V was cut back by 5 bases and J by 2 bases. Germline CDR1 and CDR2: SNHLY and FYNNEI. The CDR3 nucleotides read TGTGCCAGCAGTATACAGGGGAACTATGGCTACACCTTC. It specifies CASSIQGNYGYTF.

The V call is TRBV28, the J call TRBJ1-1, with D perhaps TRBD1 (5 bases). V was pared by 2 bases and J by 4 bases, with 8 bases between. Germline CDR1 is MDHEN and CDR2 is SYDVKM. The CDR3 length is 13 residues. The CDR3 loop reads CASSLGARTEAFF. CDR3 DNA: TGTGCCAGCAGTTTAGGGGCCCGCACTGAAGCTTTCTTT.

CDR3 DNA sequence: TGTGCCAGCAGGGGTCTAGCGGGGGGGTACAATGAGCAGTTCTTC. Its translation is CASRGLAGGYNEQFF. The chain employs TRBV6-6 and TRBJ2-1; 12 bases agree with TRBD2. With 6 bases clipped from V and 4 bases from J, the junction kept 4 bases outside the gene matches. CDR1 and CDR2 from the germline V gene are MNHNY and SVGAGI (reference sequence). The CDR3 consists of 15 residues.

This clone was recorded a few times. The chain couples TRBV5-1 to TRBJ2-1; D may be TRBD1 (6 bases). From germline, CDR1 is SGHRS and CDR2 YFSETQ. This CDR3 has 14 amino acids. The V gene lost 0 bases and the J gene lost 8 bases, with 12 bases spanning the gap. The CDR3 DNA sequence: TGCGCCAGCAGCTTGGTGGGGGCCATCGATGAGCAGTTCTTC. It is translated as CASSLVGAIDEQFF.

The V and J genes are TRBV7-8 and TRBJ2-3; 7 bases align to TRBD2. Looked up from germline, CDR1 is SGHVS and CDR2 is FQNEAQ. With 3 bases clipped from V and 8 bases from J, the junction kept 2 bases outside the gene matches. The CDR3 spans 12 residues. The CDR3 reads CASSFSGGTQYF. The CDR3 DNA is TGTGCCAGCAGCTTTTCGGGGGGTACGCAGTATTTT.

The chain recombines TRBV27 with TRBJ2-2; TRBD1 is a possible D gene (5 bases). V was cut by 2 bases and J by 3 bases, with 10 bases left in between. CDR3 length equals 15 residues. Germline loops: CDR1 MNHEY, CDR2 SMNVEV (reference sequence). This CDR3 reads CASSLKGQDTGELFF. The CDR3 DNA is TGTGCCAGCAGTTTAAAGGGGCAGGACACCGGGGAGCTGTTTTTT.

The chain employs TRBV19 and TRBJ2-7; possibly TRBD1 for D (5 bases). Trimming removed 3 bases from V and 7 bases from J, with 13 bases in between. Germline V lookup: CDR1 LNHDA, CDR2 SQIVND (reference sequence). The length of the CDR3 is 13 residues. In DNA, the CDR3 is TGTGCCAGTAGTATTAATCTAAGGGGTGAGCAGTACTTC. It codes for CASSINLRGEQYF.

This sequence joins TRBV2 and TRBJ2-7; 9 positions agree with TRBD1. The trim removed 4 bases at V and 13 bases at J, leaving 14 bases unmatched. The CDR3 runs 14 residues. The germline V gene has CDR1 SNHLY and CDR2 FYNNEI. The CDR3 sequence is CASSGRTGETPPYV. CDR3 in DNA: TGTGCCAGCAGTGGAAGGACAGGGGAGACGCCACCCTACGTC.

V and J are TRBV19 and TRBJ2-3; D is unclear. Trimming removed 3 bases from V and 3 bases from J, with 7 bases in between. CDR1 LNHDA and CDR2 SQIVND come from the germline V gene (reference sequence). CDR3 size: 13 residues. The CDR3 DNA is TGTGCCAGTAGTATCGTGAGAACAGATACGCAGTATTTT. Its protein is CASSIVRTDTQYF.

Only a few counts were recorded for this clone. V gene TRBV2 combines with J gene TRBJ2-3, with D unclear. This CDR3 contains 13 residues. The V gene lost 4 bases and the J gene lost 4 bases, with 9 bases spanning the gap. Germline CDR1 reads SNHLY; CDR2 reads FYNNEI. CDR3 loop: CASSALRADTQYF. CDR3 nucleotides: TGTGCCAGCAGTGCTTTACGAGCAGATACGCAGTATTTT.

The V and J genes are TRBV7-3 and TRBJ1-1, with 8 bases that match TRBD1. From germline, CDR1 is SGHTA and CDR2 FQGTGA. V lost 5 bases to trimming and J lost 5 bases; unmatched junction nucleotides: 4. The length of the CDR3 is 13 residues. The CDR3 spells CASSAGGWTEAFF. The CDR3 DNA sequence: TGTGCCAGCAGCGCAGGGGGCTGGACTGAAGCTTTCTTT.

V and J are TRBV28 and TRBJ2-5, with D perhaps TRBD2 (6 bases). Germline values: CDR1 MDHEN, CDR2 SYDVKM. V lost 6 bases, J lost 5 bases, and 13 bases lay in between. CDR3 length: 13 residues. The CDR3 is CASSPRGRETQYF. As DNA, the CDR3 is TGTGCCAGCAGCCCGCGGGGTAGGGAGACCCAGTACTTC.

CDR3: CASSPLAGVGNEQFF. In DNA, the CDR3 is TGTGCCAGTTCCCCTCTAGCGGGGGTGGGGAATGAGCAGTTCTTC. The V and J genes are TRBV6-1 and TRBJ2-1, with 10 nucleotides matching TRBD2. Germline values: CDR1 MNHNS, CDR2 SASEGT. This CDR3 region has 15 residues. The junction had 12 bases not matched to a gene; V was cut back by 9 bases and J by 7 bases.